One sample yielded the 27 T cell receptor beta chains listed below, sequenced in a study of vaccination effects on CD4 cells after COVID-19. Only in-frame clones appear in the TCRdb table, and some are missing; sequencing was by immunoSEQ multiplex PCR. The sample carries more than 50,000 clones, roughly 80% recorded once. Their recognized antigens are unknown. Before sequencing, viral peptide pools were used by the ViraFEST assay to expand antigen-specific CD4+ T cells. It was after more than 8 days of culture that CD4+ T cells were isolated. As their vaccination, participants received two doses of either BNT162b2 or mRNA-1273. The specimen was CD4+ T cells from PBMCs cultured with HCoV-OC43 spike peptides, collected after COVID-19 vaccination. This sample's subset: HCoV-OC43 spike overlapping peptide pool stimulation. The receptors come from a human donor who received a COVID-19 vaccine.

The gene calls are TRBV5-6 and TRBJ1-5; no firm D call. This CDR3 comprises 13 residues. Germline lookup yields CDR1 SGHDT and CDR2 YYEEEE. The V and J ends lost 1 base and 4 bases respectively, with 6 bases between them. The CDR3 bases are TGTGCCAGCAGCTTGCGTGGGAATCAGCCCCAGCATTTT. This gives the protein CASSLRGNQPQHF.

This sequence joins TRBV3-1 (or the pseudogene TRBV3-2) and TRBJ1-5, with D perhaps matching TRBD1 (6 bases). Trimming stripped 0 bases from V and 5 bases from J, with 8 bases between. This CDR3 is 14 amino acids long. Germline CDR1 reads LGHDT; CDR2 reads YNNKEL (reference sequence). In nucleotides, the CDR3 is TGTGCCAGCAGCCAAGATGGGGGGCATCAGCCCCAGCATTTT. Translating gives CASSQDGGHQPQHF.

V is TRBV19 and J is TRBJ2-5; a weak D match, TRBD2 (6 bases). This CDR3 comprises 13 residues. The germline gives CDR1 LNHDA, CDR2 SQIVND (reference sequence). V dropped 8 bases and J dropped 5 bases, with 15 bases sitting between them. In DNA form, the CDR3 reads TGTGCCAGTGGGGAGGCGGCAGTGGAGACCCAGTACTTC. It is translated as CASGEAAVETQYF.

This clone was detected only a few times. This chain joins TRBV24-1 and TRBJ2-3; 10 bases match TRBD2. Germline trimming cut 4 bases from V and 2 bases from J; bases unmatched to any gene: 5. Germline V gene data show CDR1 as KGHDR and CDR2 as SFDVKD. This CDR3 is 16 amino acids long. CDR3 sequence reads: CATSEGLAASTDTQYF. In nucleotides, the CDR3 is TGTGCCACCAGTGAAGGACTAGCGGCCTCCACAGATACGCAGTATTTT.

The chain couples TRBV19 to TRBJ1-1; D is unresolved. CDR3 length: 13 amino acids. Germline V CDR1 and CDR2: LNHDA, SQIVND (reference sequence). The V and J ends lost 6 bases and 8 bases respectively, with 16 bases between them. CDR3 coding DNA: TGTGCCAGTAGGCTACGGGGTCTTTCGGAAGCTTTCTTT. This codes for CASRLRGLSEAFF.

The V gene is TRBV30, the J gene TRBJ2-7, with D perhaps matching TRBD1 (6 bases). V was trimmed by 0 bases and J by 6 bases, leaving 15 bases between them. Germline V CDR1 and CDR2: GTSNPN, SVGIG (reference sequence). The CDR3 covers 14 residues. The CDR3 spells CAWSVGAGVAEQYV. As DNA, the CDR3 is TGTGCCTGGAGTGTAGGGGCAGGGGTTGCCGAGCAGTACGTC.

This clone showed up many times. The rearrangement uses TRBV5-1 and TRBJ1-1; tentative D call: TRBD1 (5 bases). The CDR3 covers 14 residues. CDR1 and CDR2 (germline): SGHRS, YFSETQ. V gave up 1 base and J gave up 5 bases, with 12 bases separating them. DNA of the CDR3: TGCGCCAGCAGCTTGTTTCAGGGAGGGACTGAAGCTTTCTTT. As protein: CASSLFQGGTEAFF.

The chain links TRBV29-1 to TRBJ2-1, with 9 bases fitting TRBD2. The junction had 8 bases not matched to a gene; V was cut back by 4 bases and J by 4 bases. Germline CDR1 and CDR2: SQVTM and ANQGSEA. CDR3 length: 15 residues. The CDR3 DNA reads TGCAGCGTTGGGGGGGATAGCGGGGGATACAATGAGCAGTTCTTC. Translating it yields CSVGGDSGGYNEQFF.

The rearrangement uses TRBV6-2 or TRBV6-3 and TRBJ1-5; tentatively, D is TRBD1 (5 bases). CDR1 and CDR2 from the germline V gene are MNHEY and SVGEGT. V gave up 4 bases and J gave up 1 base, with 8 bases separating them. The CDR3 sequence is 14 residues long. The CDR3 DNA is TGTGCCAGCAGTTCAGGGTTCAGCAATCAGCCCCAGCATTTT. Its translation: CASSSGFSNQPQHF.

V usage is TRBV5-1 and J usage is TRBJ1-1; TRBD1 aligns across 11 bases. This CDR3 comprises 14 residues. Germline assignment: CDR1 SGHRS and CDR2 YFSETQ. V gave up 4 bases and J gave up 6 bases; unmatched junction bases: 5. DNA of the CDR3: TGCGCCAGCAGCCCCGGGACAGGGGGATCTGAAGCTTTCTTT. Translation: CASSPGTGGSEAFF.

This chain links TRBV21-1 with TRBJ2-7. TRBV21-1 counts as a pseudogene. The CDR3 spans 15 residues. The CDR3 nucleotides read TGTGCCAGCAGCAATAACGAGGGGTATTTGTACGAGCAGTACGTC. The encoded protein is CASSNNEGYLYEQYV.

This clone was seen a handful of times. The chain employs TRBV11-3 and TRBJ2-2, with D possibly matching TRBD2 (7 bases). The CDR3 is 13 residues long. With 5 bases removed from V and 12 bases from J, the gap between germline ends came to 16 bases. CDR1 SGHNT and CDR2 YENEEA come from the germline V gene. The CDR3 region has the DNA TGTGCCAGCAGCAAAAGGGGGGGGTATCAGCTGTTTTTT. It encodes CASSKRGGYQLFF.

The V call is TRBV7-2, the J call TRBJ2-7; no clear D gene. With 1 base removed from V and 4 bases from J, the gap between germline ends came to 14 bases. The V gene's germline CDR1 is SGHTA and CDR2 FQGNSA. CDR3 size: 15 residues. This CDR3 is CASSLGASSEYEQYV. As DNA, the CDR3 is TGTGCCAGCAGCTTAGGTGCTAGTAGTGAATACGAGCAGTACGTC.

Written as DNA, the CDR3 is TGTGCCAGCAGCAGGGGCCCCACCGGGGAGCTGTTTTTT. Protein: CASSRGPTGELFF. The chain combines TRBV6-5 with TRBJ2-2; D is perhaps TRBD1 (6 bases). This CDR3 is 13 amino acids long. V lost 6 bases to trimming and J lost 4 bases, with 9 bases between them. Germline V gene lookup returns CDR1 MNHEY and CDR2 SVGAGI.

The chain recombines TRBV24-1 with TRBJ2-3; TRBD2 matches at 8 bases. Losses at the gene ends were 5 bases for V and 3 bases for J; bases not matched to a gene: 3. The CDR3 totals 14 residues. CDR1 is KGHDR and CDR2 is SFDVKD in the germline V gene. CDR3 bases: TGTGCCACCAGTGTCCCGGGGGGGACAGATACGCAGTATTTT. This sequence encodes CATSVPGGTDTQYF.

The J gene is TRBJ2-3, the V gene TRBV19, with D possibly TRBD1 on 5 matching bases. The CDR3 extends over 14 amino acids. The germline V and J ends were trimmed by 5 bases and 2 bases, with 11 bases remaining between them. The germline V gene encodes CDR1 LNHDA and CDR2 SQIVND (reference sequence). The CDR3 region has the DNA TGTGCCAGTAGTGACGACAGACCCACAGATACGCAGTATTTT. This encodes CASSDDRPTDTQYF.

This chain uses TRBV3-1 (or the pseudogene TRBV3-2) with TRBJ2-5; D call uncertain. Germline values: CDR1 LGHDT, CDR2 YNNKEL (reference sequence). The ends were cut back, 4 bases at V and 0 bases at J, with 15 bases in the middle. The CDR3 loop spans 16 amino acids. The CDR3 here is CASSPNWPGDQETQYF. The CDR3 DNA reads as TGTGCCAGCAGCCCGAACTGGCCTGGGGACCAAGAGACCCAGTACTTC.

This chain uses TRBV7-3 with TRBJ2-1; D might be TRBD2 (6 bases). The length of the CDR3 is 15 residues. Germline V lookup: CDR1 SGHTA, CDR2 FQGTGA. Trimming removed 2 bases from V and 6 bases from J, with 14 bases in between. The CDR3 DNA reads TGTGCCAGCAGCTTAGATCGGACTATCGGCAATGAGCAGTTCTTC. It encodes CASSLDRTIGNEQFF.

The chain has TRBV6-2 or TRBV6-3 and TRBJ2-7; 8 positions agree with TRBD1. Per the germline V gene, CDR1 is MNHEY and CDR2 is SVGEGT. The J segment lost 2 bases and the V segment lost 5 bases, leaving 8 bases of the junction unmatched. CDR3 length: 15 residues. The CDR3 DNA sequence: TGTGCCAGCAGTAGGGGTCGGACAGGGACCTACGAGCAGTACGTC. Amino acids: CASSRGRTGTYEQYV.

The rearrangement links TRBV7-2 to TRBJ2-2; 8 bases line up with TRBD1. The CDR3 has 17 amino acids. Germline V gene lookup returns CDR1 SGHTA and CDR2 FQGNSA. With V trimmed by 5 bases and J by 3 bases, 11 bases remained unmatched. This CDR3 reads CASSKTRGQDYTGELFF. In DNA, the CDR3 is TGTGCCAGCAGCAAAACGCGGGGACAGGACTACACCGGGGAGCTGTTTTTT. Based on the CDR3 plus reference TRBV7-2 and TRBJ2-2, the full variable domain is GAGVSQSPSNKVTEKGKDVELRCDPISGHTALYWYRQSLGQGLEFLIYFQGNSAPDKSGLPSDRFSAERTGGSVSTLTIQRTQQEDSAVYLCASSKTRGQDYTGELFFGEGSRLTVL.

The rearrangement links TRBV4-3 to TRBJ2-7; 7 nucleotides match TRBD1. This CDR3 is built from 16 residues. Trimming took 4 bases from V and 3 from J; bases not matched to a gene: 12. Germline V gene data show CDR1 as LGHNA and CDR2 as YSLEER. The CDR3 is CASSPPPGTEFYEQYV. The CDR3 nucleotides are TGCGCCAGCAGCCCACCCCCCGGGACAGAATTCTACGAGCAGTACGTC.

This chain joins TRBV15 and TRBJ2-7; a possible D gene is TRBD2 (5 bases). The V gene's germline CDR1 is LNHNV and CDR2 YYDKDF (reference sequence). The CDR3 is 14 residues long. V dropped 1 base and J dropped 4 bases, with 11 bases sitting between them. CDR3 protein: CATSRGSGIYEQYV. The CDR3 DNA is TGTGCCACCAGCAGAGGCTCCGGGATATACGAGCAGTACGTC.

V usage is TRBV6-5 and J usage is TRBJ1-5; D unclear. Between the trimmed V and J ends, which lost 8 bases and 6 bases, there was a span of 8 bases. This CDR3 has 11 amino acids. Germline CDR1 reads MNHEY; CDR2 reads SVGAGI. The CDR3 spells CASPGVQPQHF. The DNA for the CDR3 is TGTGCCAGCCCAGGAGTTCAGCCCCAGCATTTT.

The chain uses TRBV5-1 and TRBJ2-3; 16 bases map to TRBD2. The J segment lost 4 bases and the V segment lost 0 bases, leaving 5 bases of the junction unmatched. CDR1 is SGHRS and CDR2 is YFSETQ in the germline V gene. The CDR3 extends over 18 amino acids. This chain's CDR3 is CASSLVGTSGGAADTQYF. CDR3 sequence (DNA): TGCGCCAGCAGCTTGGTGGGGACTAGCGGGGGGGCGGCAGATACGCAGTATTTT.

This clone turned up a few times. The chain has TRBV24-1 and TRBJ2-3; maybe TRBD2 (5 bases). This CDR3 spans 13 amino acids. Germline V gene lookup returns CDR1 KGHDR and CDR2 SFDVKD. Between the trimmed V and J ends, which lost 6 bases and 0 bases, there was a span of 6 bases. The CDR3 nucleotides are TGTGCCACCAGTCGAGGGAGCACAGATACGCAGTATTTT. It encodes CATSRGSTDTQYF.

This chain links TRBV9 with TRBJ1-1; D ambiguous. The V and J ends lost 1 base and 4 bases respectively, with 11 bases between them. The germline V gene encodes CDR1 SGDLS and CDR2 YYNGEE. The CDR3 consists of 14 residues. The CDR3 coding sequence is TGTGCCAGCAGCGTACCTGGGTCTTCCACTGAAGCTTTCTTT. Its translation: CASSVPGSSTEAFF.

The CDR3 loop is CASSFRETEAHF. DNA for the CDR3: TGTGCCAGCAGCTTTCGGGAGACAGAGGCCCACTTT. The chain employs TRBV5-6 and TRBJ1-6, with TRBD1 as a possible D gene (5 bases). CDR3 length: 12 amino acids. Germline V gene data show CDR1 as SGHDT and CDR2 as YYEEEE. V was pared by 2 bases and J by 18 bases, with 15 bases between.